These 15 T cell receptor beta chains originate from one sample sequenced in a study of identical twins. TCRdb passed the 5' RACE reads through MiXCR, listing each CDR3 protein once. The sample gives approximately 890,000 distinct CDR3 sequences, 9% to 15% of which show up once; 1.5% to 2% is in the top ten. These records were also assigned to another study, of yellow fever vaccine responses in identical twins.

Sequenced input: PBMCs. The receptor set was obtained from a woman under 30 in good health.

The chain uses TRBV7-8 and TRBJ2-4; 8 bases map to TRBD2. Germline V gene lookup returns CDR1 SGHVS and CDR2 FQNEAQ. The CDR3 has 17 amino acids. Trimming removed 5 bases from V and 2 bases from J; junction bases left unmatched: 11. CDR3 nucleotide sequence: TGTGCCAGCAGCCGGTATAAGCGGGAGAGAACCAAAAACATTCAGTACTTC. Amino acids: CASSRYKRERTKNIQYF.

In its sample, this clonotype was seen many times. The CDR3 spells CASSFVMGEQFF. CDR3 DNA: TGTGCCAGCAGTTTCGTGATGGGTGAGCAGTTCTTC. V and J are TRBV6-5 and TRBJ2-1; D gene unclear. Per the germline V gene, CDR1 is MNHEY and CDR2 is SVGAGI. With 4 bases removed from V and 9 bases from J, the gap between germline ends came to 10 bases. CDR3 length: 12 residues.

V usage is TRBV13 and J usage is TRBJ2-7, with 8 nucleotides matching TRBD2. The germline gives CDR1 PRHDT, CDR2 FYEKMQ (reference sequence). The CDR3 covers 17 residues. Germline trimming cut 6 bases from V and 0 bases from J; bases unmatched to any gene: 13. The CDR3 nucleotides are TGTGCCAGCAGTCGGGCGGGGGGTGGACCGAGCTCCTACGAGCAGTACTTC. Amino acids: CASSRAGGGPSSYEQYF.

This clonotype was picked up many times. This chain connects TRBV28 to TRBJ2-7; 9 positions match TRBD1. CDR3 length: 14 amino acids. V was clipped by 2 bases and J by 8 bases; unmatched bases: 7. The V gene's germline CDR1 is MDHEN and CDR2 SYDVKM. CDR3 in DNA: TGTGCCAGCAGTTTAATCCGGGACAGGGCTCAGCAGTACTTC. This gives the protein CASSLIRDRAQQYF.

This clonotype has a count of ten or more. The chain combines TRBV7-8 with TRBJ2-1; 8 bases match TRBD1. Trimming removed 2 bases from V and 8 bases from J; junction bases left unmatched: 14. The CDR3 totals 17 residues. Looked up from germline, CDR1 is SGHVS and CDR2 is FQNEAQ. The CDR3 DNA reads as TGTGCCAGCAGCTTAAAAGGCTCCGGACAGGGTTCCCATGAGCAGTTCTTC. Its protein product is CASSLKGSGQGSHEQFF.

The V call is TRBV12-3 or TRBV12-4, the J call TRBJ2-7, with 9 bases fitting TRBD1. The J segment lost 6 bases and the V segment lost 6 bases, leaving 9 bases of the junction unmatched. The CDR3 has 14 amino acids. The CDR3 DNA reads as TGTGCCAGCAGCCTCCGGGACAGGGCCGCCGAGCAGTACTTC. As protein: CASSLRDRAAEQYF.

This sequence joins TRBV13 and TRBJ1-5; D may be TRBD1 (5 bases). CDR3 length: 19 residues. Per germline, CDR1 PRHDT and CDR2 FYEKMQ (reference sequence). The DNA of the CDR3 is TGTACCTGCAGCTTAGGGGCAGCTGACGCGAGGAGGCTCAATCAGCCCCAGCATTTT. Its protein product is CTCSLGAADARRLNQPQHF.

The chain couples TRBV27 to TRBJ2-3; 9 bases fit TRBD2. The CDR3 runs to 15 residues. J gave up 5 bases and V 5 bases, and 8 bases lay outside the gene matches. The germline V gene has CDR1 MNHEY and CDR2 SMNVEV (reference sequence). The CDR3 coding sequence is TGTGCCAGCAGTCCAACTAGCGGGCCCCGAGATACGCAGTATTTT. Protein: CASSPTSGPRDTQYF.

This clonotype was seen only a few times. The V call is TRBV5-1, the J call TRBJ2-2, with TRBD1 matching 7 bases. From germline, CDR1 is SGHRS and CDR2 YFSETQ. The CDR3 consists of 15 residues. Trimming removed 5 bases from V and 1 base from J; junction bases left unmatched: 5. The CDR3 DNA reads TGCGCCAGCAGGGAGACAGGGATGAACACCGGGGAGCTGTTTTTT. Its protein is CASRETGMNTGELFF.

The rearrangement joins TRBV7-6 to TRBJ2-1, with 8 bases that match TRBD2. The CDR3 spans 16 residues. V was pared by 1 base and J by 9 bases, with 11 bases of the junction left unmatched. Germline V CDR1 and CDR2: SGHVS, FNYEAQ. This chain's CDR3 is CASSLVFPAGGTEQFF. The CDR3 DNA is TGTGCCAGCAGCTTAGTTTTCCCCGCGGGAGGTACTGAGCAGTTCTTC.

This clonotype was found a few times. This chain connects TRBV20-1 to TRBJ1-1, with D tentatively TRBD1 (5 bases). CDR1 is DFQATT, CDR2 SNEGSKA, per germline (reference sequence). V shed 6 bases and J shed 7 bases, with 24 bases lying between them. The CDR3 length is 15 residues. As DNA, the CDR3 is TGCAGTGCAACCCCTACCTCCGGGACCCCTATTGAAGCTTTCTTT. This sequence encodes CSATPTSGTPIEAFF.

The V gene is TRBV12-3 or TRBV12-4, the J gene TRBJ2-3; the match to TRBD2 covers 8 bases. The CDR3 runs to 16 residues. V lost 3 bases and J lost 2; bases outside the gene matches: 7. This CDR3 is CASSFPGGGNTDTQYF. The CDR3 nucleotides are TGTGCCAGCAGTTTCCCGGGAGGGGGGAACACAGATACGCAGTATTTT.

As for this clonotype: One end of the junction does not line up with germline, which may come from a read error. The chain links TRBV20-1 to TRBJ2-1, with TRBD2 identical over 9 bases. Per the germline V gene, CDR1 is DFQATT and CDR2 is SNEGSKA (reference sequence). The CDR3 spans 15 residues. As DNA, the CDR3 is TGCTGTGCTAGAGTCGCTAGCGGGACTATGAATGAGCAGTTCTTC. This translates into CCARVASGTMNEQFF.

This clonotype was picked up many times. This sequence joins TRBV12-3 or TRBV12-4 and TRBJ2-1, with D unresolved. CDR3 length: 12 amino acids. Trimming cost V 6 bases and J 7 bases, with 10 bases left between them. The chain's CDR3 is CASSRVENEQFF. The CDR3 bases are TGTGCCAGCAGCCGTGTAGAAAATGAGCAGTTCTTC.

This clonotype showed up just a few times. This chain links TRBV20-1 with TRBJ2-1; D is undetermined. Germline V CDR1 and CDR2: DFQATT, SNEGSKA (reference sequence). CDR3 size: 15 residues. The germline V and J ends were trimmed by 0 bases and 9 bases, with 18 bases remaining between them. CDR3 amino acids: CSARDSPFPAGEQFF. For the CDR3, the DNA is TGCAGTGCTAGAGATTCCCCCTTTCCCGCCGGTGAGCAGTTCTTC.